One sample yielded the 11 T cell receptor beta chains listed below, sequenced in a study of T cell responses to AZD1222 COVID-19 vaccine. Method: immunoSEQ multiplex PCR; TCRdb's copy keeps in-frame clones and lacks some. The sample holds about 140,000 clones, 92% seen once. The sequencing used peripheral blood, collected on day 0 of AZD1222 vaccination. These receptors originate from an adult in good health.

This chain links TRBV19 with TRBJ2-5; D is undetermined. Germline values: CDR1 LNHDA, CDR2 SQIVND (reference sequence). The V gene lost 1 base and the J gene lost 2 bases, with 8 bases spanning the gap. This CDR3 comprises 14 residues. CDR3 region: CASSIGRSQETQYF. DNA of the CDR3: TGTGCCAGTAGTATAGGCAGGTCTCAAGAGACCCAGTACTTC. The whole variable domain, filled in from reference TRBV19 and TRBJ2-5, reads DGGITQSPKYLFRKEGQNVTLSCEQNLNHDAMYWYRQDPGQGLRLIYYSQIVNDFQKGDIAEGYSVSREKKESFPLTVTSAQKNPTAFYLCASSIGRSQETQYFGPGTRLLVL.

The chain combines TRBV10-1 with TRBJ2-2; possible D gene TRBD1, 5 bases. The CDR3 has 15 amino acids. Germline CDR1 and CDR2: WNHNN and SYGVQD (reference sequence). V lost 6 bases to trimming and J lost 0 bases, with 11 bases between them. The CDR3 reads CASSPRTTNTGELFF. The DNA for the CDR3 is TGCGCCAGCAGCCCCCGGACAACGAACACCGGGGAGCTGTTTTTT.

The CDR3 region is CSVEEQGVGTEAFF. The CDR3 DNA is TGCAGCGTTGAGGAACAGGGAGTAGGTACTGAAGCTTTCTTT. The V and J genes are TRBV29-1 and TRBJ1-1, with D possibly being TRBD1 (6 bases). From germline, CDR1 is SQVTM and CDR2 ANQGSEA. This CDR3 is 14 amino acids long. With 3 bases removed from V and 5 bases from J, the gap between germline ends came to 16 bases.

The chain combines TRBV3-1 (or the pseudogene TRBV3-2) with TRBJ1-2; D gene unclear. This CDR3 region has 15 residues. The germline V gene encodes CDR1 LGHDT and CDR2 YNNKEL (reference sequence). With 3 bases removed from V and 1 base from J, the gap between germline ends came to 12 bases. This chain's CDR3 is CASSHYRGYNYGYTF. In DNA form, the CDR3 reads TGTGCCAGCAGCCACTACAGAGGATATAACTATGGCTACACCTTC.

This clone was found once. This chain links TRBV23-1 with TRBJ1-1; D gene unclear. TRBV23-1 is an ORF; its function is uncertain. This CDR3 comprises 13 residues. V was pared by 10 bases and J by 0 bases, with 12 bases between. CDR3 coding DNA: TGCGCCATTAAGGCAGAAATGAACACTGAAGCTTTCTTT. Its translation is CAIKAEMNTEAFF.

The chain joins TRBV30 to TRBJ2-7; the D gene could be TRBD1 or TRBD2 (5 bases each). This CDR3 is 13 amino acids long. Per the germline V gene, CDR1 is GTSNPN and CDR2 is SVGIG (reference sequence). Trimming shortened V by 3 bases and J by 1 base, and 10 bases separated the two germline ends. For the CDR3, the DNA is TGTGCCTGGAGCAGAGGGGTGTCCTACGAGCAGTACTTC. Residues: CAWSRGVSYEQYF.

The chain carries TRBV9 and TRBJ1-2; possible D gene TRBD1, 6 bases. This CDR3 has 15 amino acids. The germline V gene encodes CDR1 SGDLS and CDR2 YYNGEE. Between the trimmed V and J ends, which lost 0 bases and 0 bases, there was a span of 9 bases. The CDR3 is CASSVAPGANYGYTF. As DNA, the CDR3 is TGTGCCAGCAGCGTAGCTCCAGGGGCTAACTATGGCTACACCTTC.

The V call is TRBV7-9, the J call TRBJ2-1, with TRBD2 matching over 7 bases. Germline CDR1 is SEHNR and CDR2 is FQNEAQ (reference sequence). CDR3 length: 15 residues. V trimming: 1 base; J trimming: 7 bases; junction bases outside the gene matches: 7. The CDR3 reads CASSLGWGGLNEQFF. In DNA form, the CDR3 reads TGTGCCAGCAGCTTAGGTTGGGGGGGTTTGAATGAGCAGTTCTTC.

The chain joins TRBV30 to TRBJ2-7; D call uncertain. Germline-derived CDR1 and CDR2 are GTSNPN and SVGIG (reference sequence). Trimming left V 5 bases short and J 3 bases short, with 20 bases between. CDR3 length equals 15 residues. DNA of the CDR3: TGTGCCTGGGGTGCAGATAGTCTTGGAAACTACGAGCAGTACTTC. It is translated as CAWGADSLGNYEQYF.

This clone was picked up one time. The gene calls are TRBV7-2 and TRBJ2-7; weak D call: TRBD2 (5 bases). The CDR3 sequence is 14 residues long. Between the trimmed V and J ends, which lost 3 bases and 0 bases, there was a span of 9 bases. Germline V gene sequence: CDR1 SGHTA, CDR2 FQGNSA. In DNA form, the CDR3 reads TGTGCCAGCAGCTTTACTAGAAGCTCCTACGAGCAGTACTTC. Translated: CASSFTRSSYEQYF.

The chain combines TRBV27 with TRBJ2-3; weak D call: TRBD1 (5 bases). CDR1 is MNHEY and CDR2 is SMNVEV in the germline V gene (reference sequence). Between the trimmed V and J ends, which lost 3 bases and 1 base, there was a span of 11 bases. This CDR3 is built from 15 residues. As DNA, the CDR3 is TGTGCCAGCAGTTTGGGGCCGGCGGGCACAGATACGCAGTATTTT. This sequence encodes CASSLGPAGTDTQYF.